The T cell receptor beta chain described here comes from a study of shared clonotypes between healthy human individuals. About the research overall: Per donor, three plates held CD4 naive cells, three held CD4 memory, two held CD8 naive and one held CD8 memory.

Sequenced by immunoSEQ multiplex PCR; TCRdb stores in-frame clones only, minus some. The sample holds 2 million to 2.5 million clones, 85% to 95% seen once. Subsets obtained from CD4+ cells comprised CD45RA+ naive and CD45RA-negative memory cells. This clonotype was obtained from a man aged 18 to 30 in good health. Some clones in this sample may be carry-over from other donors' samples. The sequenced sample consisted of naive CD4+ T cells from PBMCs. Stated subset: CD45RA+ positively selected.

The CDR3 region is CASNPGQGDGVAFF. The CDR3 nucleotides are TGTGCCAGCAACCCGGGACAGGGGGATGGCGTAGCTTTCTTT. The rearrangement links TRBV11-1 to TRBJ1-1; 11 nucleotides align to TRBD1. V shed 7 bases and J 10 bases; nucleotides not matched to a gene: 11. The CDR3 has 14 amino acids. Germline V lookup: CDR1 SGHAT, CDR2 FQDESV (reference sequence).